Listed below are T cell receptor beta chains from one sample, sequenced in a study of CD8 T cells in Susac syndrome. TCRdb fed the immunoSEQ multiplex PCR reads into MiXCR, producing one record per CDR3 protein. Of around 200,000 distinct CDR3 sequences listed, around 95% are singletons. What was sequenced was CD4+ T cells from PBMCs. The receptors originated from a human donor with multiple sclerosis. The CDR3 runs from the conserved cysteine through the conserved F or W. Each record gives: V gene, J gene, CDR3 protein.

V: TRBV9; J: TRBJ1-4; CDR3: CASSVEARPEKLFF
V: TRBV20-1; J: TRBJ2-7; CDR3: CSASMASYEQYF
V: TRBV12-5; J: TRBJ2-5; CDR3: CASGIDRTGGSETQYF
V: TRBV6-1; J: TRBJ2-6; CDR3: CASSLSAGPPGANVLTF
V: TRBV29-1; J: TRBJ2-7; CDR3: CSAVNRDPSFDEQYF
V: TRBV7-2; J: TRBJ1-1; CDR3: CASSPRHIGNTEAFF
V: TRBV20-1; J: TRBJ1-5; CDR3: CSASSSNQPQHF
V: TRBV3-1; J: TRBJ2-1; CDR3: CASSQVLGGSPSEQFF
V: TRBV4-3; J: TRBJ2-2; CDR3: CASSRERGGTGELFF
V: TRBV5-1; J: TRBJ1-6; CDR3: CASSQGVDSPLHF
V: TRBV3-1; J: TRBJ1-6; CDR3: CASSQVGDSPLHF
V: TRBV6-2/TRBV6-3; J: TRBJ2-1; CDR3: CASSYSGTGGFYNEQFF
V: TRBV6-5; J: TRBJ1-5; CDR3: CASSLRGGQPQHF
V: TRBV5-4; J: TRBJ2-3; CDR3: CASSLETDTQYF
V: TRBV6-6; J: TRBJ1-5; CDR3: CASRAMGGANQPQHF
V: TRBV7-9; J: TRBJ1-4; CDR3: CASSYGTGNEKLFF
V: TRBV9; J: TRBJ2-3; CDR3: CASTRTLTDTQYF
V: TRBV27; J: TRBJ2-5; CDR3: CASSLVRSQETQYF
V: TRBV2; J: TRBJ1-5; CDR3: CASTPAAGNYQPQHF
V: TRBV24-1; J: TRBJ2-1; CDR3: CATSDLGSGDYNEQFF
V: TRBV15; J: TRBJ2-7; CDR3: CATQGGRFYEQYF
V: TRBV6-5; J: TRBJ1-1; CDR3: CASSYTGIPAGTEAFF
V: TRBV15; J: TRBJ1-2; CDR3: CATSRGGRTILTF
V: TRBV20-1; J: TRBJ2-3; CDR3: CSAIGDVTDTQYF
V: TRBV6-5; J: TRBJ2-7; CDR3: CASSYSVIPYEQYF
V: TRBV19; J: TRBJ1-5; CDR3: CAGSVRSNQPQHF
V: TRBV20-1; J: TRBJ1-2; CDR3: CSARRTRTANYGYTF
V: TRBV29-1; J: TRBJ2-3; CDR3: CSAPGLAGATDTQYF
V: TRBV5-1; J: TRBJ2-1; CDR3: CASGTDSYNEQFF
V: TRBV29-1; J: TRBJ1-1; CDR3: CSVCDGNTEAFF
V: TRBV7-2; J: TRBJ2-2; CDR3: CASSPSRGGGGELFF
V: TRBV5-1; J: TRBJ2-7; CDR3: CASSLAQGYEQYF
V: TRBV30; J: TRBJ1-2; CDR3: CAWSPRTNYGYTF
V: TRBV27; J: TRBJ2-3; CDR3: CASSLGLAQDTQYF
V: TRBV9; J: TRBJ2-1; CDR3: CASSIRGYEQFF
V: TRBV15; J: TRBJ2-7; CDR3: CATRTGGGGEQYF
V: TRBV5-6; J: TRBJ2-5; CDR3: CASSFLGYQETQYF
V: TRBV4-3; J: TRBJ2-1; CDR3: CASSQEGQGGNEQFF
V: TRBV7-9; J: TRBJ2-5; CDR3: CASSRGLAEETQYF
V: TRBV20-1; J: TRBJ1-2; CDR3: CSGLQSIGQNTHGYTF
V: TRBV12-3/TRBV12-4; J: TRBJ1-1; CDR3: CASSLTGIAEAFF
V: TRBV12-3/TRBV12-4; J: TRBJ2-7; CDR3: CASTDRGDGGYEQYF
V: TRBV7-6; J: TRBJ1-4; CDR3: CASSPYLGGKLFF
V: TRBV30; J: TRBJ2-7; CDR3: CAWSRDRETEQYF
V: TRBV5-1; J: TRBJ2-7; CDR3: CASSPTTSRAYEQYF
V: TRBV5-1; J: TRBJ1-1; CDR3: CASSPQTHTEAFF
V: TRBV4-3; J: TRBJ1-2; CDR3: CASSQGRAETPYYGYTF
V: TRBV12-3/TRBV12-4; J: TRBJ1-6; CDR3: CASSNGISTISYNSPLHF
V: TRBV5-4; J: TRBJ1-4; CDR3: CASSLQPRQGEKLFF
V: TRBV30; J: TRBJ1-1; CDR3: CAWTPGQGNTEAFF
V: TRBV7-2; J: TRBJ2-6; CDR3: CASSLDWSGANVLTF
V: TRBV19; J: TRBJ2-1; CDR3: CASTALGRSYNEQFF
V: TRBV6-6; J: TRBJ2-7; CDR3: CASTSVASSYEQYF
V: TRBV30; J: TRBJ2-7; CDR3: CAWRQVVEQYF